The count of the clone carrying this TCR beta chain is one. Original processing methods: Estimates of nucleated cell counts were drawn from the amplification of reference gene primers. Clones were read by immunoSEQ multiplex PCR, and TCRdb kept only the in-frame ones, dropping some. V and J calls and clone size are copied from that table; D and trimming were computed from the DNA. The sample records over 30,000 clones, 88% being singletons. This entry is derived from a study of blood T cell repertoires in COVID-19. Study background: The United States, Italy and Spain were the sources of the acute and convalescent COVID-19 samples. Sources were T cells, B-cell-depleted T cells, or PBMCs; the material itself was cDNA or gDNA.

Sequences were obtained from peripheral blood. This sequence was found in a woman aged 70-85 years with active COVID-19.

The CDR3 nucleotides are TGTGCCAGCAGTTACGGGCAGGGTGCCTACTATGGCTACACCTTC. Its protein is CASSYGQGAYYGYTF. The rearrangement joins TRBV6-2 or TRBV6-3 to TRBJ1-2; D may be TRBD1 (5 bases). Germline-derived CDR1 and CDR2 are MNHEY and SVGEGT. The CDR3 totals 15 residues. V shed 2 bases and J shed 3 bases, with 13 bases lying between them.